The T cell receptor (beta chain) under discussion was sequenced for a study of beta chain features in type 1 diabetes. Overall study context: Patients shared similar age, gender and cell yields with healthy donors. All samples together contributed 100 million to 120 million sorted cells for examination.

This clone has only a few counts. The antigen remains undetermined. The V and J ends lost 6 bases and 7 bases, in that order; junction bases with no gene match: 10. Germline values: CDR1 MNHEY, CDR2 SVGAGI. The CDR3 totals 15 residues. Study-level points and caveats: High-TCR-expressing cells could be over-represented by cDNA sequencing.

The entirety of the isolated RNA underwent reverse transcription, so expressed TCRB transcripts were sequenced. The protocol was immunoSEQ multiplex PCR, while the TCRdb copy is restricted to in-frame clones and leaves out a portion. The profile covers more than 130,000 clones, with less than 8.5% appearing a single time and under 1.5% taken by the ten largest. This clonotype was sampled from a woman under 40 in good health. The sequenced sample consisted of central memory CD4+ T cells from blood. The chain recombines TRBV6-5 with TRBJ2-1; 9 bases are shared with TRBD2. CDR3 sequence: CASRSLAGRGNEQFF. CDR3 nucleotides: TGTGCCAGCAGGTCTCTAGCGGGAAGAGGGAATGAGCAGTTCTTC.